This T cell receptor beta chain was sequenced in a study of T cell repertoires in cytomegalovirus infection. The CDR3 runs 14 residues. Trimming removed 5 bases at V and 4 bases at J, with 14 bases between. Germline V gene lookup returns CDR1 MNHEY and CDR2 SVGAGI. TCRdb itself ran the reads through MiXCR, one entry per CDR3 protein. The sample has 70,000 to 75,000 distinct CDR3 sequences, around 3.8% seen once. This clonotype has a count of ten or more. J is TRBJ1-2 and V is TRBV6-5; D perhaps matches TRBD1 (6 bases). Specimen: PBMCs. The TCR comes from a human donor in good health (CMV status not recorded). Some clones in this sample may be carry-over from other donors' samples. The CDR3 spells CASSTRRGPYGYTF. For the CDR3, the DNA is TGTGCCAGCAGTACCCGCAGGGGCCCCTATGGCTACACCTTC.